The entry below describes one T cell receptor beta chain. What it binds is unknown. The sample comes from a study of cytomegalovirus exposure and HLA in healthy donors. For the study at large: Approximately 85 million unique TCRs from HLA-typed donors made up an early data release. Study findings and constraints: Reports indicated that the classifier achieved high specificity and sensitivity in diagnosing cytomegalovirus status.

The PCR made use of 60 Vbeta and 13 Jbeta primers. Only in-frame clones appear in the TCRdb table, and some are missing; sequencing was by immunoSEQ multiplex PCR. The data hold around 200,000 clones, with roughly 80% observed a single time. In germline, CDR1 is ENHRY, CDR2 SYGVKD. The V gene lost 6 bases and the J gene lost 0 bases, with 9 bases spanning the gap. The CDR3 has 15 residues. This receptor was taken from a man aged 50-60 years in good health and CMV-seronegative. This chain uses TRBV10-3 with TRBJ1-6; a weak D match, TRBD1 (5 bases). Sequencing was done on a sample of PBMCs. CDR3 loop: CAISDDSSYNSPLHF. DNA for the CDR3: TGTGCCATCAGCGATGACAGCTCCTATAATTCACCCCTCCACTTT.